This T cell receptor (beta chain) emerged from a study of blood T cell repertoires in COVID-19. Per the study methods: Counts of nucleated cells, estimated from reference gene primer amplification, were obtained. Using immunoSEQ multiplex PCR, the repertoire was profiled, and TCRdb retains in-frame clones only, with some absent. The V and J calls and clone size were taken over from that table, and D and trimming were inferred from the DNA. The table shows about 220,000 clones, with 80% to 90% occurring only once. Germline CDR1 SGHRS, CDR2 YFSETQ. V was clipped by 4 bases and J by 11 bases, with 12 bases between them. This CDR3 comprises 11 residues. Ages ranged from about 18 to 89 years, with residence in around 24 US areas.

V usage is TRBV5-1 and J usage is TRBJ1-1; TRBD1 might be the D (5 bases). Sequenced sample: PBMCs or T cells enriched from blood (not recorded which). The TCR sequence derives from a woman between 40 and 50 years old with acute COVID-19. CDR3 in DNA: TGCGCCAGCAGCCCGGGGGGGTTGGCTTTCTTT. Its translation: CASSPGGLAFF.